The clone carrying this T cell receptor beta chain was observed once. TCRdb keeps only in-frame clones here, not all; method: immunoSEQ multiplex PCR. The sample carries 75,000 to 95,000 clones, approximately 93% recorded once. This record comes from a study of control samples from healthy donors and cancer patients. Germline-derived CDR1 and CDR2 are SGHNT and YYREEE (reference sequence). There are 13 residues in the CDR3. Deletions cut 4 bases from V and 7 bases from J, with 9 bases between. The chain carries TRBV5-4 and TRBJ1-6, with D perhaps TRBD1 (5 bases). The receptor's source is a woman aged 25 to 39 in good health. The sequenced sample was blood. The CDR3 region is CASSLRQNSPLHF. As DNA, the CDR3 is TGTGCCAGCAGCCTCCGACAGAATTCACCCCTCCACTTT.